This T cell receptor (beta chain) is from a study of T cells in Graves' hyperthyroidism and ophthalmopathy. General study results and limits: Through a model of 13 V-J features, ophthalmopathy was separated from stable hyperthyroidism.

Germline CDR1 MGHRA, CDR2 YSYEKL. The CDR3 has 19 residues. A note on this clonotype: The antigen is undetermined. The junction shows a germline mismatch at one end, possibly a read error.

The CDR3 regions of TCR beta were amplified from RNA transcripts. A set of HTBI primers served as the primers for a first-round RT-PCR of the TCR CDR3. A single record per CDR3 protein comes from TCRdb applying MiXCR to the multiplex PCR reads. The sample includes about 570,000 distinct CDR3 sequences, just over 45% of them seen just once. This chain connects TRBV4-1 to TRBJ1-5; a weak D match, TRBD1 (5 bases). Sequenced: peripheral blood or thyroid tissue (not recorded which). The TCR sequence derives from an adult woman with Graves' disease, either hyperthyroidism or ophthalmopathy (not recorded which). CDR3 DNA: TGCGCCAGCAGCCAACCGCTTGGGACCGTCTGGTATAGCGATCAGCCCCAGCATTTT. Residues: CASSQPLGTVWYSDQPQHF.